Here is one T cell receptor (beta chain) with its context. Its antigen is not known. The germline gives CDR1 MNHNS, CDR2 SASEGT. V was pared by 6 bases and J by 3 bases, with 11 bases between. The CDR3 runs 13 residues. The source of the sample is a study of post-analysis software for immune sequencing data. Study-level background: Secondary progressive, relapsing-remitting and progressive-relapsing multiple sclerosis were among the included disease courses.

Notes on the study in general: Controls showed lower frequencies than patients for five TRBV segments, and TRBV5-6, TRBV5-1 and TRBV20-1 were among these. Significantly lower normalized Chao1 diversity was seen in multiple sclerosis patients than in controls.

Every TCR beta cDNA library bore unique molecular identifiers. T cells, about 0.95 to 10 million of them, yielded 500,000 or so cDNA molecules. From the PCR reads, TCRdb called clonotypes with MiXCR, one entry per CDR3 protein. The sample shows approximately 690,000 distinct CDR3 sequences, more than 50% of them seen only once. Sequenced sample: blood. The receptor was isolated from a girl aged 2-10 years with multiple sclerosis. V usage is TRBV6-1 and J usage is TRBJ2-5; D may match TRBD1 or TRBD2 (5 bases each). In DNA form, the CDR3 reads TGTGCCAGCAGGGGGACCGCTGAAGAGACCCAGTACTTC. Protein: CASRGTAEETQYF.